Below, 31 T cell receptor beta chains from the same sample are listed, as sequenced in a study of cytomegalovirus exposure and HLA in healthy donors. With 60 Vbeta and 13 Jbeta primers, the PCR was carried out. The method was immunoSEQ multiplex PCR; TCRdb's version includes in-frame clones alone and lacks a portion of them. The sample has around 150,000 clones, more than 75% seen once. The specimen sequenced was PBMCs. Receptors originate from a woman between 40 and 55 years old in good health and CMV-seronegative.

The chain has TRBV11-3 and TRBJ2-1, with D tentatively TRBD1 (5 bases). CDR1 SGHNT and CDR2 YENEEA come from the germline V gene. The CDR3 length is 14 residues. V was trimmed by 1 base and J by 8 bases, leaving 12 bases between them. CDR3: CASSLGRRVDEQFF. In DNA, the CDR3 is TGTGCCAGCAGCTTAGGCCGCAGGGTAGATGAGCAGTTCTTC.

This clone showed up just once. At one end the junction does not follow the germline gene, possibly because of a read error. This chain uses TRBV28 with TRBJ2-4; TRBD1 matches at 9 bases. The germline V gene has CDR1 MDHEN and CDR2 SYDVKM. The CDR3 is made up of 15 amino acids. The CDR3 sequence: CASGTGRGTKNSQYF. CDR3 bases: TGTGCCAGTGGGACAGGGAGGGGAACCAAAAACAGTCAGTACTTC.

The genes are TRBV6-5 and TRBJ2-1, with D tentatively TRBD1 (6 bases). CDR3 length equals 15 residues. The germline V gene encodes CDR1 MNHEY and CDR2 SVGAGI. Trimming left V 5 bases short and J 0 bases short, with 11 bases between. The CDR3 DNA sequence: TGTGCCAGCAGTACAACAGGGAGCTCCTACAATGAGCAGTTCTTC. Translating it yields CASSTTGSSYNEQFF.

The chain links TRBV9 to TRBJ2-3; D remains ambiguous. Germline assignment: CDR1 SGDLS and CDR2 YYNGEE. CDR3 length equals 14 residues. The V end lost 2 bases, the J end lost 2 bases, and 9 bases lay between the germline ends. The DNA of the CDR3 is TGTGCCAGCAGCGTCGTAGCCCACACAGATACGCAGTATTTT. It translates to CASSVVAHTDTQYF.

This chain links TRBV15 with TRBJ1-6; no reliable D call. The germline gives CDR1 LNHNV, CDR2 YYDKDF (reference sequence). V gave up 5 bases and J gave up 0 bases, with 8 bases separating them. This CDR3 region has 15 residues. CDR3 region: CATSPQLSYNSPLHF. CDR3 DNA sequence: TGTGCCACCAGCCCTCAACTCTCCTATAATTCACCCCTCCACTTT.

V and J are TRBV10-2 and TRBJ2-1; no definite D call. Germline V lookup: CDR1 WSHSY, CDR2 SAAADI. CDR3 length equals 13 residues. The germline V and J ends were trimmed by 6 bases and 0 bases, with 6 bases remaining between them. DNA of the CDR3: TGCGCCAGCAGGAGAAGCTCCTACAATGAGCAGTTCTTC. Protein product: CASRRSSYNEQFF.

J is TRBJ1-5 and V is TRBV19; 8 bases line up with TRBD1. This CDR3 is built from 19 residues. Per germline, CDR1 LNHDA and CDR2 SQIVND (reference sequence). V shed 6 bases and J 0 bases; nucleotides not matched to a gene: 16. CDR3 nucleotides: TGTGCCAGTAGCTTCACAGGGGGAGGGTTGGAGTATAGCAATCAGCCCCAGCATTTT. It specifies CASSFTGGGLEYSNQPQHF.

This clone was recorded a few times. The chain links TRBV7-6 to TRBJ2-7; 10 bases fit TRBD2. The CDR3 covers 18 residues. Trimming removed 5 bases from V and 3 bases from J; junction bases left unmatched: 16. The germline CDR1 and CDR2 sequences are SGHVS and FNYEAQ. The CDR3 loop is CASSPLSRASGGLYEQYF. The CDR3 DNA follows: TGTGCCAGCAGCCCTCTGAGTCGGGCTAGCGGGGGTCTCTACGAGCAGTACTTC.

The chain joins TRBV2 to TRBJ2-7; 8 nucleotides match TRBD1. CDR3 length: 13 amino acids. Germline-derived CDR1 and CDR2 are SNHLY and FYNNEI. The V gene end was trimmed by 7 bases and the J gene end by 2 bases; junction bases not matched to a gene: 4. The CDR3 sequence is CASMETGAYEQYF. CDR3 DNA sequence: TGTGCCAGCATGGAGACAGGGGCCTACGAGCAGTACTTC.

The CDR3 bases are TGCAGCGTTGGGGCGGGAGTAGGGCCAGATACGCAGTATTTT. Protein sequence: CSVGAGVGPDTQYF. The J gene is TRBJ2-3, the V gene TRBV29-1; 7 bases fit TRBD2. Losses at the gene ends were 4 bases for V and 4 bases for J; bases not matched to a gene: 8. The CDR3 consists of 14 residues. Germline CDR1 reads SQVTM; CDR2 reads ANQGSEA.

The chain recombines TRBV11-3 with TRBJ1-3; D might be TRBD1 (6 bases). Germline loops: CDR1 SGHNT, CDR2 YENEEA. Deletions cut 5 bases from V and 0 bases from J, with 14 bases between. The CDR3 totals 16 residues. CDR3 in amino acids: CASSPKTGLSGNTIYF. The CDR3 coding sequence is TGTGCCAGCAGCCCCAAAACAGGGCTCTCTGGAAACACCATATATTTT.

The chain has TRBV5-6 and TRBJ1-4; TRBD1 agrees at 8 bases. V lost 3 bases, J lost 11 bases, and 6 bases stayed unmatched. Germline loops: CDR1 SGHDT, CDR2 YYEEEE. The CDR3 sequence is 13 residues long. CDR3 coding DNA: TGTGCCAGCAGCTCAGGACAGGGTCACAAACTGTTTTTT. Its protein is CASSSGQGHKLFF.

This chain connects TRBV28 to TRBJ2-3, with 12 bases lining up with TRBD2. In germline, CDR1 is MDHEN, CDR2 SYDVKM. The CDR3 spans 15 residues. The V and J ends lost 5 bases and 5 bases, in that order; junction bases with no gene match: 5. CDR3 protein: CASSGLAGGQDTQYF. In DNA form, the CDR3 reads TGTGCCAGCAGTGGCCTAGCGGGGGGGCAAGATACGCAGTATTTT.

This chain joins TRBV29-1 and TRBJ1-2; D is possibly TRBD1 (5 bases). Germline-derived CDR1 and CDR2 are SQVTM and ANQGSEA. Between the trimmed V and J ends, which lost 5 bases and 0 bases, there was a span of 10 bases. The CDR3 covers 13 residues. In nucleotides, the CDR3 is TGCAGCGTTTCAGGGACTTCTAACTATGGCTACACCTTC. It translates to CSVSGTSNYGYTF.

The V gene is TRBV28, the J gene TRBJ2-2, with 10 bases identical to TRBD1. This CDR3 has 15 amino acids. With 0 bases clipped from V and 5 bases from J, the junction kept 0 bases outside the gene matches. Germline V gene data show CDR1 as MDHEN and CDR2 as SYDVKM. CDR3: CASSLWGQGTGELFF. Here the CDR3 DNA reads TGTGCCAGCAGTTTATGGGGACAGGGGACCGGGGAGCTGTTTTTT.

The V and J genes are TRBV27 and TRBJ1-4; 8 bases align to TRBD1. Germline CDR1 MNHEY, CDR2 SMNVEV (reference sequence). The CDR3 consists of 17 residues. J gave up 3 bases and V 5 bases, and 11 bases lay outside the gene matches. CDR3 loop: CASSPRTGKGANEKLFF. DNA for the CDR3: TGTGCCAGCAGTCCCCGGACAGGGAAAGGGGCTAATGAAAAACTGTTTTTT.

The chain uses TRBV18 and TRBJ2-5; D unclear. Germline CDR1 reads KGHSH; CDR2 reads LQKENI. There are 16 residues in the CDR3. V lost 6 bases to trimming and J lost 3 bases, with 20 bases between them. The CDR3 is CASSFQFKAIKETQYF. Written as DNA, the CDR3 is TGTGCCAGCTCTTTCCAATTCAAAGCGATAAAAGAGACCCAGTACTTC.

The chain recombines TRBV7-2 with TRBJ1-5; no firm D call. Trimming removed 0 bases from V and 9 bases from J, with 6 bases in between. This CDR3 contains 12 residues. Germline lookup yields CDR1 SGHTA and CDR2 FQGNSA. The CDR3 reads CASSLAVGPQHF. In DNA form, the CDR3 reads TGTGCCAGCAGCTTAGCAGTCGGGCCCCAGCATTTT.

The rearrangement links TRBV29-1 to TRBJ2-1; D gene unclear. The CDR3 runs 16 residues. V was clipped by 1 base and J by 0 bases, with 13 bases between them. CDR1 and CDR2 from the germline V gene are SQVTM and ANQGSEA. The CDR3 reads CSVEVLGISSYNEQFF. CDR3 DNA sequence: TGCAGCGTTGAAGTTTTGGGCATCAGCTCCTACAATGAGCAGTTCTTC.

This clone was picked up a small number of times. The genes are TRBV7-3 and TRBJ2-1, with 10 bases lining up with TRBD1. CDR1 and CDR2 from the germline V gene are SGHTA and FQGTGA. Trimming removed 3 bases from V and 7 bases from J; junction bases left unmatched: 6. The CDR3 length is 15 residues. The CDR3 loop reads CASSLTGGERNEQFF. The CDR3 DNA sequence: TGTGCCAGCAGCTTGACAGGGGGCGAGAGAAATGAGCAGTTCTTC.

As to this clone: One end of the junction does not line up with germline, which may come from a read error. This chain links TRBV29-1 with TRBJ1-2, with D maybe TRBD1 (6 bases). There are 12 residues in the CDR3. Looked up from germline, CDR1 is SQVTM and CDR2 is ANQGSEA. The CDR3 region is CSVEHRDTKTLF. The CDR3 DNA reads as TGCAGCGTTGAGCACCGGGACACAAAAACCCTCTTC.

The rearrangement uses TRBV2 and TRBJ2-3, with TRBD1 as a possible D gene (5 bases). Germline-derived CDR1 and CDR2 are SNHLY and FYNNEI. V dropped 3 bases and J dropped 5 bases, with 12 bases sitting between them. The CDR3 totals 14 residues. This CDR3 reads CASSDRQSGDTQYF. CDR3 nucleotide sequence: TGTGCCAGCAGTGATCGACAGTCGGGAGATACGCAGTATTTT. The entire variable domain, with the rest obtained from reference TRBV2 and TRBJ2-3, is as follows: EPEVTQTPSHQVTQMGQEVILRCVPISNHLYFYWYRQILGQKVEFLVSFYNNEISEKSEIFDDQFSVERPDGSNFTLKIRSTKLEDSAMYFCASSDRQSGDTQYFGPGTRLTVL.

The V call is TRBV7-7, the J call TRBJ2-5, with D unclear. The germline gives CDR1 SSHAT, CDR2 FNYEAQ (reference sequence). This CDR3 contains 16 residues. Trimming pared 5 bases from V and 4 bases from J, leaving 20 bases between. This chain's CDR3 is CASSLSLSLGGETQYF. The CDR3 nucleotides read TGTGCCAGCAGCCTCTCGCTCTCACTTGGTGGAGAGACCCAGTACTTC.

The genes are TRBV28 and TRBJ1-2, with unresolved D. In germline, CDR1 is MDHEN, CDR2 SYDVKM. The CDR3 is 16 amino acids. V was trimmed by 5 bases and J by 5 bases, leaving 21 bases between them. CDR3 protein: CASSLPLESRLYGYTF. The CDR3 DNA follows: TGTGCCAGCAGTCTCCCTCTTGAATCGCGGCTATATGGCTACACCTTC.

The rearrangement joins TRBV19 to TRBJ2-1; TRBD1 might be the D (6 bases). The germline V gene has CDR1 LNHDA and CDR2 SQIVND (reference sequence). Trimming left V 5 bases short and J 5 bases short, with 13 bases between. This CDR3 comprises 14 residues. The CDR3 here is CASSPLDRNNEQFF. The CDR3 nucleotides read TGTGCCAGTAGTCCCTTGGACAGAAACAATGAGCAGTTCTTC.

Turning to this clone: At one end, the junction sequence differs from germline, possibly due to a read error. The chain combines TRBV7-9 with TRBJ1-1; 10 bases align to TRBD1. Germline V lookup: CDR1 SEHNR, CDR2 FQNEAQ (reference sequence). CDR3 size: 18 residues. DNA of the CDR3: TGTTCCAGCAGCTCAACTGACAGGGGGCAAATAATGAACACTGAAGCTTTCTTT. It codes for CSSSSTDRGQIMNTEAFF.

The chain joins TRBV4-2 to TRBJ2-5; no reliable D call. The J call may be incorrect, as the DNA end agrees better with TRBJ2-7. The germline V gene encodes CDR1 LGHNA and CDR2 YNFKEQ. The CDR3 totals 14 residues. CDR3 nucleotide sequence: TGTGCCAGCAGCCAAGATCGCGAATCCTACGAGCAGTACTTC. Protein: CASSQDRESYEQYF.

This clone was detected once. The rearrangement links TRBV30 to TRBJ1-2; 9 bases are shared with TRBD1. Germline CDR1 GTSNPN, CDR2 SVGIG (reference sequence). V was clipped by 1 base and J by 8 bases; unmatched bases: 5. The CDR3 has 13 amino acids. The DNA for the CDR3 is TGTGCCTGGAGTGAGGACAGGGGAGGCGGCTACACCTTC. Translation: CAWSEDRGGGYTF.

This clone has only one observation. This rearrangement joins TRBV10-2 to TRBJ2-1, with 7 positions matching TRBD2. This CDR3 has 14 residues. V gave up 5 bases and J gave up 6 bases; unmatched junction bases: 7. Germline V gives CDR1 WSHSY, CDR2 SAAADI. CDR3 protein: CASSKPSGTNEQFF. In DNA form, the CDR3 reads TGCGCCAGCAGTAAACCTAGCGGAACCAATGAGCAGTTCTTC.

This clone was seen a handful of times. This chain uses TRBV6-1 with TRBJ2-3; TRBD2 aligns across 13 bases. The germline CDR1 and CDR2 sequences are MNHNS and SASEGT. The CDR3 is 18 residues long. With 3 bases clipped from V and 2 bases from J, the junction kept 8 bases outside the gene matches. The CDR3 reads CASSEGGTSGTNTDTQYF. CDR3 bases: TGTGCCAGCAGTGAGGGGGGGACTAGCGGGACGAACACAGATACGCAGTATTTT.

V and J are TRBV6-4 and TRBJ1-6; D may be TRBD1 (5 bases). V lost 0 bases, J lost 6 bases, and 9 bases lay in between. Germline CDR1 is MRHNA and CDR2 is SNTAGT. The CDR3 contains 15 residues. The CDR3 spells CASSDSPDSNSPLHF. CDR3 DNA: TGTGCCAGCAGTGACTCCCCCGACAGTAATTCACCCCTCCACTTT.